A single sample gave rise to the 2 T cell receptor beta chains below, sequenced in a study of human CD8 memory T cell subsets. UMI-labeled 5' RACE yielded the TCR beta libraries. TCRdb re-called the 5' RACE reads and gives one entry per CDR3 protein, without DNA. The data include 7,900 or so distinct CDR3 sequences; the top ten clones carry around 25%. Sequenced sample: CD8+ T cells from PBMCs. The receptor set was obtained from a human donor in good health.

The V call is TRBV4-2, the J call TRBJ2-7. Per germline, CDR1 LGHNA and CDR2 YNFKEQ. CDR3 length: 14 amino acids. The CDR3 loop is CASSQDWGSYEQYF.

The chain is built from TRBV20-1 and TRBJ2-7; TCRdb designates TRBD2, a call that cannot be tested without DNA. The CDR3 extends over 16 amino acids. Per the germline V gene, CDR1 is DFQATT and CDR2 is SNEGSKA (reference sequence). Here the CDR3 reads CSARDLWTSASYEQYF.